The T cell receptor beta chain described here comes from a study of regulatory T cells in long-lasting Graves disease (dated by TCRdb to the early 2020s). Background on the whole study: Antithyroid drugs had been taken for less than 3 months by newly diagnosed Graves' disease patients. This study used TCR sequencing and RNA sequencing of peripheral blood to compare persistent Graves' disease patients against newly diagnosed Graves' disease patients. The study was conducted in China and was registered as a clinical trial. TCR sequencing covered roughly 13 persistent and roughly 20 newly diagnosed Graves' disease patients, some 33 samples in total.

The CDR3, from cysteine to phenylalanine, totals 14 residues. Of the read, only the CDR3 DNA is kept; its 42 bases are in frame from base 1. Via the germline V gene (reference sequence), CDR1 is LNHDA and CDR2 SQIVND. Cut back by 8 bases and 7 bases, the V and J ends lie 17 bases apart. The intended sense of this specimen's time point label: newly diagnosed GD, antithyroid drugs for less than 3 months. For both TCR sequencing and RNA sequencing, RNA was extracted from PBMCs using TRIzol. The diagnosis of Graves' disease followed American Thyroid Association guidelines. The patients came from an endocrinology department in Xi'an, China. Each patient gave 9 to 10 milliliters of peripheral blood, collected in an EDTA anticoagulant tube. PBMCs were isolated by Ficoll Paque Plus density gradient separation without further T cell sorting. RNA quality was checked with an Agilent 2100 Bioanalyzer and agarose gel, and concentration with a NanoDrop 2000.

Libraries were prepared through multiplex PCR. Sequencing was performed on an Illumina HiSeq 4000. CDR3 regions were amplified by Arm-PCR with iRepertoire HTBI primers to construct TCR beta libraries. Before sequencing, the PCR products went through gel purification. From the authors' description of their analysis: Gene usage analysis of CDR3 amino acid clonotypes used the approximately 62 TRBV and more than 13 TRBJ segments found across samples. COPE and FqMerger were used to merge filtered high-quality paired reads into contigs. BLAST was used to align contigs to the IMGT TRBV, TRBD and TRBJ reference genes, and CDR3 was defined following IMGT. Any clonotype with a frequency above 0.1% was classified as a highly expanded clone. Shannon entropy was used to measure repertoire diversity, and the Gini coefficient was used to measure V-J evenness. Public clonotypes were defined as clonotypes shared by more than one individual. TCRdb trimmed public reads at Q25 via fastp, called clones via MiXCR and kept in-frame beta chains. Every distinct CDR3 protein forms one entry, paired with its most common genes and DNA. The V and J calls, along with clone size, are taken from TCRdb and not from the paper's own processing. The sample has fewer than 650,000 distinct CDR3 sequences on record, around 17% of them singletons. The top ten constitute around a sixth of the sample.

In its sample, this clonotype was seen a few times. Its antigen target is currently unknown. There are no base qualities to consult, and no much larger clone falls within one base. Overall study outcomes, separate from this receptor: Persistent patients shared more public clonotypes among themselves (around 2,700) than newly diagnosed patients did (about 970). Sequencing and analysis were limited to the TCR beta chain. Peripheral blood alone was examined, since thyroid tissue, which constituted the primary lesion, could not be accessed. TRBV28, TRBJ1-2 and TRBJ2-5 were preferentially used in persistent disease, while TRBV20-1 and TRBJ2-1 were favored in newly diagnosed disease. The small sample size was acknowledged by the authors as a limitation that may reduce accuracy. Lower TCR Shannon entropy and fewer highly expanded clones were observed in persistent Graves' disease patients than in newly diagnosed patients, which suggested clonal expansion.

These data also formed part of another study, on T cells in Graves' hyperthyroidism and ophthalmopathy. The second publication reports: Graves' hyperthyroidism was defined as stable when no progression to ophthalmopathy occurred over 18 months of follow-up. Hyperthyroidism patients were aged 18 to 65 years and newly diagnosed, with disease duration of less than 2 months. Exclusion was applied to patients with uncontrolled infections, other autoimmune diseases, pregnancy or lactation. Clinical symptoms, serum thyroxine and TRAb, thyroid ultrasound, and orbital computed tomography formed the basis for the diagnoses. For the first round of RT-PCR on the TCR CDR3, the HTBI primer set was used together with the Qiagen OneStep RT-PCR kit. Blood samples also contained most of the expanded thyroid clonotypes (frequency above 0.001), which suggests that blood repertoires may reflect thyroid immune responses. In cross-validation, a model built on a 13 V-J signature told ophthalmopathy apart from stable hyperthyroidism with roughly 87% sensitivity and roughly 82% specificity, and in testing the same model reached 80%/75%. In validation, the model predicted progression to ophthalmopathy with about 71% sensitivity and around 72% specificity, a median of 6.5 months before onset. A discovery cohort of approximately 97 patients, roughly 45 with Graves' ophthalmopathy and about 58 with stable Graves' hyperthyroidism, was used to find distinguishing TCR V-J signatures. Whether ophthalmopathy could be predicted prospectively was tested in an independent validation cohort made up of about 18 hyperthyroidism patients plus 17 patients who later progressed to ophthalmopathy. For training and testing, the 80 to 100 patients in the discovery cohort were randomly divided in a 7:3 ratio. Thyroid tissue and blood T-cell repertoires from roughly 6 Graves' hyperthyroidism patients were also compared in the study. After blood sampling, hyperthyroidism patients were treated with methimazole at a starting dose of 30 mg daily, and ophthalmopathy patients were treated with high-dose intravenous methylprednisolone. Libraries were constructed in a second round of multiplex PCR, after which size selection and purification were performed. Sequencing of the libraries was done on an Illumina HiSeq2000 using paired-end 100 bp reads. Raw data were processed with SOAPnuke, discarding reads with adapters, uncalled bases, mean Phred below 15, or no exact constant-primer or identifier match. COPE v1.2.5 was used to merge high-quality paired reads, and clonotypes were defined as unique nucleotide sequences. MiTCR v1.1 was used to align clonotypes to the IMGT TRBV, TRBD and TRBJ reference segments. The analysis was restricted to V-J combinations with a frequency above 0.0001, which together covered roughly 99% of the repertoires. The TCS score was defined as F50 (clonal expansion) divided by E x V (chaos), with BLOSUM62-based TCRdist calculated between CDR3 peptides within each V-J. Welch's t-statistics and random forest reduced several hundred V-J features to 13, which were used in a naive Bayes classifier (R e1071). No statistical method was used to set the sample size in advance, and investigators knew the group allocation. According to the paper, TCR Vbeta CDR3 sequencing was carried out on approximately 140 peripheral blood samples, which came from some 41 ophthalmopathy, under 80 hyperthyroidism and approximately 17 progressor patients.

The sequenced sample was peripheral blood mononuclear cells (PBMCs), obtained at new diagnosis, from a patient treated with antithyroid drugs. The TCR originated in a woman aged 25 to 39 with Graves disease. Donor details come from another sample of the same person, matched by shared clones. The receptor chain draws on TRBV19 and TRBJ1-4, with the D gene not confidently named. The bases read TGTGCCAGTGGTCTTAGACGTGCCAGTGAAAAACTGTTTTTT. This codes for CASGLRRASEKLFF.